Listed here are 13 T cell receptor beta chains from one sample, sequenced in a study of CD8+CD57+ T cells in acquired aplastic anemia. CD8+CD57+ cell expansion had been shown by flow cytometry in patients chosen for sequencing. Genomic DNA, the template, was used for profiling of the TCR beta VDJ and CDR3. TCRdb itself ran the reads through MiXCR, one entry per CDR3 protein. The sample lists 450,000 to 550,000 distinct CDR3 sequences; around 30% were seen once. The sequencing input was sorted CD4+, CD8+, or CD8+CD57+ T cells (not recorded which) from PBMCs. The receptors derive from a human donor with aplastic anemia.

Concerning this clonotype: The junction differs from germline at one of its ends, possibly a read error. This chain uses TRBV10-3 with TRBJ2-7, with D possibly being TRBD1 (5 bases). This CDR3 has 15 amino acids. CDR1 and CDR2 (germline): ENHRY, SYGVKD. CDR3 bases: TGTGCCAGCAGTTTCCCAAGGGGCGGCTCCTACGAGCAGTACTTC. Protein: CASSFPRGGSYEQYF.

This clonotype was counted many times. The chain couples TRBV19 to TRBJ1-2; no reliable D call. V lost 4 bases to trimming and J lost 5 bases, with 17 bases between them. The CDR3 is 15 amino acids. Germline CDR1 and CDR2: LNHDA and SQIVND (reference sequence). CDR3 nucleotide sequence: TGTGCCAGTAGTAAGGAGCCGGAGAGGGTTTATGGCTACACCTTC. This gives the protein CASSKEPERVYGYTF.

This clonotype was recorded a few times. The rearrangement joins TRBV3-1 to TRBJ2-6, with D possibly matching TRBD1 (6 bases). The CDR3 spans 19 residues. V dropped 0 bases and J dropped 0 bases, with 15 bases sitting between them. Germline-derived CDR1 and CDR2 are LGHDT and YNNKEL (reference sequence). The CDR3 region is CASSQELGQGHSGANVLTF. CDR3 bases: TGTGCCAGCAGCCAAGAGTTGGGGCAGGGGCACTCTGGGGCCAACGTCCTGACTTTC.

This clonotype has at least ten counts. The chain is built from TRBV5-1 and TRBJ1-2; 7 bases fit TRBD1. Germline CDR1 reads SGHRS; CDR2 reads YFSETQ. V shed 0 bases and J 6 bases; nucleotides not matched to a gene: 2. The CDR3 sequence is 13 residues long. The CDR3 loop is CASSLGTGHGYTF. CDR3 bases: TGCGCCAGCAGCTTGGGGACAGGTCATGGCTACACCTTC.

This chain connects TRBV6-1 to TRBJ2-1, with TRBD2 identical over 8 bases. V was clipped by 4 bases and J by 0 bases; unmatched bases: 2. CDR1 MNHNS and CDR2 SASEGT come from the germline V gene. This CDR3 has 15 residues. The CDR3 spells CASSVSGSSYNEQFF. CDR3 bases: TGTGCCAGCAGTGTGAGCGGGAGCTCCTACAATGAGCAGTTCTTC.

This clonotype occurred many times. The chain links TRBV10-3 to TRBJ2-2; D is unresolved. CDR3 size: 12 residues. Trimming shortened V by 7 bases and J by 7 bases, and 10 bases separated the two germline ends. The germline V gene has CDR1 ENHRY and CDR2 SYGVKD. CDR3 in DNA: TGTGCCATCAATGGAGACATCGGGGAGCTGTTTTTT. Translation gives CAINGDIGELFF.

V is TRBV7-2 and J is TRBJ2-5, with TRBD1 as a possible D gene (6 bases). V lost 5 bases, J lost 5 bases, and 15 bases lay in between. In germline, CDR1 is SGHTA, CDR2 FQGNSA. The CDR3 contains 14 residues. The CDR3 is CASSPTGFGETQYF. The CDR3 coding sequence is TGTGCCAGCAGCCCTACAGGGTTTGGGGAGACCCAGTACTTC.

The chain uses TRBV7-6 and TRBJ1-1, with D hard to call. The V end lost 1 base, the J end lost 6 bases, and 9 bases lay between the germline ends. The CDR3 contains 13 residues. CDR1 is SGHVS, CDR2 FNYEAQ, per germline. The CDR3 spells CASSLGQSAEAFF. The CDR3 region has the DNA TGTGCCAGCAGCTTAGGTCAATCCGCTGAAGCTTTCTTT.

About this clonotype: A clone one base away is much larger, so this may be a read error. The chain has TRBV2 and TRBJ1-4; D is ambiguous. The CDR3 runs 13 residues. Germline CDR1 and CDR2: SNHLY and FYNNEI. V was pared by 6 bases and J by 6 bases, with 11 bases between. The CDR3 region has the DNA TGTGCCAGCAGCCGGACGGATTATGAAAAACTGTTTTTT. As protein: CASSRTDYEKLFF.

V gene TRBV11-2 combines with J gene TRBJ1-2; D unclear. Trimming cost V 2 bases and J 8 bases, with 6 bases left between them. The CDR3 runs 11 residues. Germline assignment: CDR1 SGHAT and CDR2 FQNNGV. CDR3 sequence (DNA): TGTGCCAGCAGCTTAATACGGGGCTACACCTTC. This encodes CASSLIRGYTF.

About this clonotype itself: A junction end diverges from the germline sequence, so it may reflect a read error. This chain uses TRBV25-1 with TRBJ1-6; D unclear. CDR3 length equals 14 residues. Germline loops: CDR1 MGHDK, CDR2 SYGVNS. The CDR3 sequence: CASSTGLTNSPPHF. CDR3 DNA sequence: TGTGCCAGCAGTACGGGCCTTACGAATTCACCCCCCCACTTT. The variable domain in full, with the rest retrieved from reference TRBV25-1 and TRBJ1-6, is EADIYQTPRYLVIGTGKKITLECSQTMGHDKMYWYQQDPGMELHLIHYSYGVNSTEKGDLSSESTVSRIRTEHFPLTLESARPSHTSQYLCASSTGLTNSPPHFGNGTRLTVT.

The rearrangement links TRBV25-1 to TRBJ1-3; no definite D call. Germline CDR1 MGHDK, CDR2 SYGVNS. V lost 5 bases to trimming and J lost 8 bases, with 13 bases between them. This CDR3 is 13 amino acids long. This chain's CDR3 is CASSLAPKYTIYF. CDR3 sequence (DNA): TGTGCCAGCAGTTTAGCCCCCAAATACACCATATATTTT.

This clonotype was recorded many times. The CDR3 region is CATSRQTGGNGYTF. Written as DNA, the CDR3 is TGTGCCACCAGCAGGCAGACAGGGGGTAATGGCTACACCTTC. This chain connects TRBV15 to TRBJ1-2; 9 bases agree with TRBD1. From germline, CDR1 is LNHNV and CDR2 YYDKDF (reference sequence). The V segment lost 3 bases and the J segment 6 bases; nucleotides outside the gene matches: 5. There are 14 residues in the CDR3.